This entry describes one T cell receptor beta chain. Sample-barcoded 5' priming and a J-beta primer mix drove a second PCR of roughly 6 to 12 cycles. TCRdb itself ran the 5' RACE reads through MiXCR, one entry per CDR3 protein. The table records approximately 800,000 distinct CDR3 sequences, about 62% of them present only once. The authors drew around 11 milliliters of peripheral blood from each donor. The V end lost 8 bases, the J end lost 5 bases, and 6 bases lay between the germline ends. CDR1 and CDR2 from the germline V gene are SNHLY and FYNNEI. There are 10 residues in the CDR3. This entry comes from a study of blood T cells in healthy people across ages.

The sequencing sample was made of blood. The receptor's source is a young man in good health. The gene calls are TRBV2 and TRBJ2-5, with no clear D. CDR3 in amino acids: CASAWETQYF. The CDR3 DNA sequence: TGTGCCAGCGCATGGGAGACCCAGTACTTC.